The 27 T cell receptor beta chains listed next were all sequenced from one sample in a study of tumor and adjacent non-tumor tissue in lung cancer. The template was RNA from unsorted bulk tissue. TCRbeta libraries were built with three rounds of nested PCR, modified from ARM-PCR. TCRdb called the multiplex PCR reads again in MiXCR, with one record for every CDR3 protein. The sample lists approximately 120,000 distinct CDR3 sequences, more than 70% occurring once. The sequenced sample was lung tumor tissue. These receptor sequences come from a woman aged 55-70 years with non-small cell lung cancer.

The chain recombines TRBV28 with TRBJ2-7; 8 positions match TRBD2. CDR1 is MDHEN, CDR2 SYDVKM, per germline. Trimming took 3 bases from V and 8 from J; bases not matched to a gene: 9. The CDR3 totals 14 residues. This CDR3 is CASSFRTSNNKQYF. CDR3 sequence (DNA): TGTGCCAGCAGTTTCCGGACTAGCAACAATAAGCAGTACTTC.

The rearrangement uses TRBV24-1 and TRBJ2-6; D is uncertain. The germline gives CDR1 KGHDR, CDR2 SFDVKD. V dropped 9 bases and J dropped 1 base, with 6 bases sitting between them. The CDR3 has 13 residues. The CDR3 DNA sequence: TGTGCCACCTTTGATTCTGGGGCCAACGTCCTGACTTTC. Translated, it gives CATFDSGANVLTF.

Comments on this clonotype: The conserved phenylalanine or tryptophan normally closing the CDR3 is absent here, so this likely arose from a read error. The chain combines TRBV11-1 with TRBJ2-1, with D unclear. Deletions cut 2 bases from V and 13 bases from J, with 12 bases between. Germline CDR1 reads SGHAT; CDR2 reads FQDESV (reference sequence). The CDR3 contains 12 residues. The CDR3, as DNA: TGTGCCAGCAGCTTAAATTACGGTGAACAGTTCTTG. Protein product: CASSLNYGEQFL.

This clonotype was seen once. Sequence at one end of the junction differs from germline and may be a read error. The chain carries TRBV6-2 or TRBV6-3 and TRBJ2-5; 11 bases align to TRBD1. The CDR3 contains 15 residues. Germline values: CDR1 MNHEY, CDR2 SVGEGT. The CDR3 spells CASSYSRGQGDTRYF. CDR3 sequence (DNA): TGTGCCAGCAGTTACTCGAGGGGACAGGGGGATACCCGGTACTTC.

Concerning this clonotype: Possible read error: a much larger clone is one base away. The rearrangement uses TRBV29-1 and TRBJ2-5; D is ambiguous. Germline lookup yields CDR1 SQVTM and CDR2 ANQGSEA. The CDR3 is 14 amino acids. Trimming removed 0 bases at V and 2 bases at J, with 10 bases between. CDR3 sequence: CSVEDPRSQETQYF. The CDR3 DNA follows: TGCAGCGTTGAAGATCCTCGGTCGCAAGAGACCCAGTACTTC.

V gene TRBV12-3 or TRBV12-4 combines with J gene TRBJ2-7; D unclear. This CDR3 comprises 11 residues. The CDR3 sequence is CTNGSSYEQYF. CDR3 coding DNA: TGTACCAACGGCAGCTCCTACGAGCAGTACTTC.

Points on this clonotype: An end of the junction differs from the germline gene, which may be a read error. The chain employs TRBV6-1 and TRBJ2-7; TRBD2 matches 8 bases. The CDR3 extends over 16 amino acids. CDR1 and CDR2 from the germline V gene are MNHNS and SASEGT. The CDR3 region has the DNA TGTACCAGCAGTGACGCAACGGGGGGGCTAGGGTGCGAGCAGTACTTC. Protein: CTSSDATGGLGCEQYF.

A word on this clonotype: No conserved phenylalanine or tryptophan ends this CDR3, so it is likely a read error. This rearrangement joins TRBV11-3 to TRBJ2-2, with a tentative D call TRBD2 (5 bases). CDR1 and CDR2 from the germline V gene are SGHNT and YENEEA. With 9 bases removed from V and 5 bases from J, the gap between germline ends came to 10 bases. The CDR3 spans 12 residues. The CDR3 reads CASTRGTGELFS. The CDR3 region has the DNA TGTGCCAGTACCCGAGGGACCGGGGAGCTGTTTTCT.

Comment on this clonotype: At one end, the junction sequence differs from germline, possibly due to a read error. This chain uses TRBV20-1 with TRBJ2-1; 8 bases are shared with TRBD1. The germline CDR1 and CDR2 sequences are DFQATT and SNEGSKA (reference sequence). The CDR3 consists of 15 residues. The CDR3 sequence is CRARAQGAPPNEQFF. DNA of the CDR3: TGCCGTGCTAGAGCTCAGGGGGCACCCCCCAATGAGCAGTTCTTC.

About this clonotype itself: The junction shows a germline mismatch at one end, possibly a read error. The chain carries TRBV7-9 and TRBJ1-1; D gene ambiguous. This CDR3 has 13 residues. Germline V gene sequence: CDR1 SEHNR, CDR2 FQNEAQ (reference sequence). The DNA for the CDR3 is TGTGCCAGCAGTTCTATCCTGAACACTGAGGCTTTCTTT. It translates to CASSSILNTEAFF.

About this clonotype: One junction end disagrees with the germline gene, perhaps due to a read error. The genes are TRBV11-1 and TRBJ2-1; 11 nucleotides agree with TRBD2. The CDR3 runs to 16 residues. CDR1 and CDR2 (germline): SGHAT, FQDESV (reference sequence). CDR3 in amino acids: CASSSPLAGGFNERLF. CDR3 in DNA: TGTGCCAGCAGCTCACCATTAGCGGGAGGGTTCAATGAACGGTTATTC.

This clonotype has only one observation. The V call is TRBV15, the J call TRBJ2-7; D is uncertain. Germline V lookup: CDR1 LNHNV, CDR2 YYDKDF (reference sequence). Trimming took off 1 base at V and 2 bases at J, with 18 bases between the two ends. The CDR3 is made up of 17 amino acids. The CDR3 sequence is CATSRATIRTAAYEQYF. The CDR3 DNA reads as TGTGCCACCAGCAGAGCCACAATTAGGACGGCTGCCTACGAGCAGTACTTC.

This clonotype has just one count. A read error may produce the germline difference seen at one junction end. CDR3: CASCRRSSGETHYF. The CDR3 nucleotides read TGTGCCAGTTGCCGAAGGTCTAGCGGGGAGACCCACTACTTC. V usage is TRBV28 and J usage is TRBJ2-5, with TRBD2 matching over 9 bases. Germline CDR1 and CDR2: MDHEN and SYDVKM. The CDR3 is 14 amino acids.

As for this clonotype: A clone one base away is much larger, so this may be a read error. The chain joins TRBV4-3 to TRBJ1-1; 9 bases fit TRBD1. The CDR3 runs to 15 residues. Germline loops: CDR1 LGHNA, CDR2 YSLEER. The CDR3 spells CASRKGGTGNTDAFF. The DNA for the CDR3 is TGCGCCAGCAGAAAGGGGGGGACAGGGAACACTGATGCTTTCTTT.

As regards this clonotype: Sequence at one end of the junction differs from germline and may be a read error. The chain combines TRBV11-2 with TRBJ2-7, with D possibly TRBD2 on 6 matching bases. From germline, CDR1 is SGHAT and CDR2 FQNNGV. The length of the CDR3 is 15 residues. DNA for the CDR3: TGTGCCAACAGCTTAGGCGGGGAAATGTCCTACGAGCAGTACTTC. Its translation: CANSLGGEMSYEQYF.

In the case of this clonotype: The conserved phenylalanine or tryptophan normally closing the CDR3 is absent here, so this likely arose from a read error. The limits of the CDR3 on the DNA are not certain, so only TCRdb's listed CDR3 is given. The J gene is TRBJ2-1, the V gene TRBV10-3; TRBD2 is the table's D call and was not checked against the DNA. Both ends counted, the CDR3 spans 15 residues. CDR1 is ENHRY and CDR2 is SYGVKD in the germline V gene. CDR3: CAISITGTQRNERFV.

In the case of this clonotype: The missing conserved phenylalanine or tryptophan at the end of this CDR3 makes a read error likely. It is unclear where the CDR3 begins or ends on the DNA, so no DNA is shown, and the CDR3 is as TCRdb lists it. This sequence joins TRBV6-1 and TRBJ2-7; the D call in the table, TRBD1, was not verified against the DNA. The CDR3 sequence runs 13 residues, both termini included. Per the germline V gene, CDR1 is MNHNS and CDR2 is SASEGT. This CDR3 is CASWDRGQNEQYL.

The chain has TRBV29-1 and TRBJ1-1, with D perhaps TRBD1 (5 bases). CDR1 and CDR2 (germline): SQVTM, ANQGSEA. This CDR3 is built from 11 residues. The V end was cut by 7 bases, the J end by 6 bases, with 12 bases between. The CDR3 is CSGDMGAEAFF. The CDR3 DNA sequence: TGCAGCGGGGATATGGGGGCTGAAGCTTTCTTT.

The rearrangement joins TRBV6-5 to TRBJ2-1; D is perhaps TRBD1 (6 bases). The germline V gene has CDR1 MNHEY and CDR2 SVGAGI. Trimming stripped 3 bases from V and 4 bases from J, with 16 bases between. The CDR3 extends over 16 amino acids. The CDR3 protein is CASSYSENRAYNEQFF. The CDR3 DNA follows: TGTGCCAGCAGTTATTCGGAGAACAGGGCTTACAATGAGCAGTTCTTC.

Regarding this clonotype: The junction departs from the called germline gene at one end, perhaps through a read error. The chain has TRBV6-2 or TRBV6-3 and TRBJ2-2; D perhaps matches TRBD1 (6 bases). This CDR3 spans 15 amino acids. Germline V gene data show CDR1 as MNHEY and CDR2 as SVGEGT. This CDR3 is CTSSSQGSNTGELFF. CDR3 sequence (DNA): TGTACCAGCAGTTCCCAGGGGTCTAACACCGGGGAGCTGTTTTTT.

As to this clonotype: Without the conserved terminal phenylalanine or tryptophan, this CDR3 likely stems from a read error. The chain carries TRBV5-5 and TRBJ2-2, with TRBD1 as a possible D gene (5 bases). This CDR3 has 17 residues. Germline CDR1 and CDR2: SGHKS and YYEKEE (reference sequence). CDR3 loop: CASSPKNPEQVTGELFV. In DNA form, the CDR3 reads TGCGCCAGCAGCCCTAAGAACCCAGAACAGGTCACCGGGGAGCTGTTTGTT.

As for this clonotype: One end of the junction is discordant with germline, which a read error may explain. The gene calls are TRBV29-1 and TRBJ2-7, with no clear D. The CDR3 runs 13 residues. CDR1 is SQVTM and CDR2 is ANQGSEA in the germline V gene. The CDR3 coding sequence is TGTAGTGCTTTAGACACATACTCCTACGAGCAGTACTTC. Protein sequence: CSALDTYSYEQYF.

The chain has TRBV5-4 and TRBJ2-7, with D possibly TRBD1 on 5 matching bases. The CDR3 contains 14 residues. The ends were cut back, 6 bases at V and 0 bases at J, with 13 bases in the middle. The germline CDR1 and CDR2 sequences are SGHNT and YYREEE (reference sequence). The CDR3 region has the DNA TGTGCCAGCACCCTACAGGAATTCTCCTACGAGCAGTACTTC. Its translation: CASTLQEFSYEQYF.

On this clonotype: A much larger clone sits a single nucleotide away, making a read error possible. V usage is TRBV10-2 and J usage is TRBJ2-3; no clear D gene. The V gene's germline CDR1 is WSHSY and CDR2 SAAADI. Between the trimmed V and J ends, which lost 4 bases and 5 bases, there was a span of 7 bases. This CDR3 has 12 residues. The CDR3 sequence is CASSGLQDTQYF. For the CDR3, the DNA is TGCGCCAGCAGTGGATTACAAGATACGCAGTATTTT.

As regards this clonotype: A clone one base away is much larger, so this may be a read error. The gene calls are TRBV6-2 or TRBV6-3 and TRBJ2-2, with a possible D match to TRBD1 (7 bases). The CDR3 is 16 amino acids. The germline V gene has CDR1 MNHEY and CDR2 SVGEGT. The V and J ends lost 7 bases and 3 bases respectively, with 18 bases between them. Here the CDR3 DNA reads TGTGCCAGCAAGTTGGCAGGGGGGATTTACACCGGGGAGCTGTTTTTT. Amino acid sequence: CASKLAGGIYTGELFF.

This clonotype has just a few counts. The chain employs TRBV11-2 and TRBJ2-7; D is possibly TRBD1 (7 bases). V lost 1 base and J lost 2, with 15 bases in between. The CDR3 is 16 amino acids. Germline CDR1 reads SGHAT; CDR2 reads FQNNGV. The CDR3 sequence is CASSLGSGGFPYEQYF. In DNA, the CDR3 is TGTGCCAGCAGCTTAGGTTCAGGGGGGTTTCCCTACGAGCAGTACTTC.

This clonotype was seen a few times. This chain uses TRBV11-3 with TRBJ1-1; 7 bases agree with TRBD1. This CDR3 has 14 amino acids. Trimming at V came to 6 bases and at J to 12 bases, leaving 16 bases not matched to a gene. Germline V gives CDR1 SGHNT, CDR2 YENEEA. The CDR3 region is CASRDRSGGGKTFF. The CDR3 DNA reads TGTGCCAGCAGGGACAGGAGTGGTGGGGGCAAGACTTTCTTT.